Below are 18 T cell receptor beta chains sequenced from a single sample in a study of cytotoxic CD8 clonotypes in ibrutinib-treated CLL. The data were produced by immunoSEQ multiplex PCR, yet TCRdb's version contains in-frame clones alone and is incomplete. The top ten clones hold about 29% of a sample with about 50,000 clones, about 50% of them seen once. Material: PBMCs, obtained after 24 months of ibrutinib treatment. The receptors here all came from a human donor with chronic lymphocytic leukemia.

This chain links TRBV6-4 with TRBJ2-3, with 9 nucleotides matching TRBD2. This CDR3 has 15 amino acids. CDR1 and CDR2 (germline): MRHNA, SNTAGT. V lost 10 bases and J lost 5; bases outside the gene matches: 13. CDR3 in DNA: TGTGCCACCACAAGAGCCGCGGGGGGGCAAGATACGCAGTATTTT. Protein sequence: CATTRAAGGQDTQYF.

The chain employs TRBV6-5 and TRBJ1-5; the D gene is possibly TRBD1 (6 bases). The length of the CDR3 is 13 residues. Germline CDR1 and CDR2: MNHEY and SVGAGI. V was shortened by 6 bases and J by 6 bases, with 12 bases between the two germline ends. The CDR3 is CASSKNRVQPQHF. The CDR3 DNA sequence: TGTGCCAGCAGCAAAAACAGGGTTCAGCCCCAGCATTTT.

This chain connects TRBV5-1 to TRBJ1-3; 8 bases fit TRBD1. The CDR3 has 16 residues. From germline, CDR1 is SGHRS and CDR2 YFSETQ. With V trimmed by 4 bases and J by 2 bases, 8 bases remained unmatched. CDR3 DNA sequence: TGCGCCAGCAGCCCAGGACAGGGAGGCGCTGGAAACACCATATATTTT. This gives the protein CASSPGQGGAGNTIYF.

This clone was observed a few times. The rearrangement uses TRBV6-1 and TRBJ2-7; D is undetermined. CDR3 size: 13 residues. Germline CDR1 is MNHNS and CDR2 is SASEGT. V gave up 1 base and J gave up 7 bases, with 11 bases separating them. The CDR3 spells CASSEGSRVEQYF. CDR3 bases: TGTGCCAGCAGTGAAGGTAGTAGGGTTGAGCAGTACTTC.

The J gene is TRBJ2-7, the V gene TRBV28, with D tentatively TRBD1 (6 bases). Trimming cost V 3 bases and J 6 bases, with 15 bases left between them. CDR3 size: 14 residues. Germline CDR1 is MDHEN and CDR2 is SYDVKM. This chain's CDR3 is CASSFSGRGGEQYF. CDR3 DNA sequence: TGTGCCAGCAGTTTTTCGGGCAGGGGCGGCGAGCAGTACTTC.

V is TRBV15 and J is TRBJ1-1; D is perhaps TRBD1 (5 bases). This CDR3 comprises 14 residues. The V end was cut by 5 bases, the J end by 4 bases, with 14 bases between. Germline V gene sequence: CDR1 LNHNV, CDR2 YYDKDF (reference sequence). CDR3 nucleotides: TGTGCCACCAGCCCTTCGGGGGGGTCCACTGAAGCTTTCTTT. It codes for CATSPSGGSTEAFF.

A single count supports this clone. The chain links TRBV2 to TRBJ1-1; TRBD1 aligns across 9 bases. Germline V gene data show CDR1 as SNHLY and CDR2 as FYNNEI. The V gene end was trimmed by 5 bases and the J gene end by 11 bases; junction bases not matched to a gene: 9. The CDR3 sequence is 13 residues long. The CDR3 is CASSLSTGTGAFF. DNA of the CDR3: TGTGCCAGCAGTCTCAGTACCGGGACAGGGGCTTTCTTT.

This chain uses TRBV11-2 with TRBJ1-5; a weak D match, TRBD1 (5 bases). The CDR3 is made up of 15 amino acids. V was clipped by 5 bases and J by 6 bases, with 17 bases between them. CDR1 and CDR2 (germline): SGHAT, FQNNGV. CDR3 amino acids: CASSQDGQGGQPQHF. The CDR3 DNA reads as TGTGCCAGCAGCCAAGATGGCCAGGGCGGTCAGCCCCAGCATTTT.

This clone showed up just once. The CDR3 reads CASTGAGQSYGYTF. In DNA form, the CDR3 reads TGTGCCAGCACTGGCGCCGGGCAGTCCTATGGCTACACCTTC. The J gene is TRBJ1-2, the V gene TRBV6-5; no definite D call. The CDR3 contains 14 residues. V was pared by 7 bases and J by 4 bases, with 16 bases between. CDR1 is MNHEY and CDR2 is SVGAGI in the germline V gene.

Ten or more counts support this clone. The J gene is TRBJ2-3, the V gene TRBV2, with unresolved D. V shed 0 bases and J shed 0 bases, with 4 bases lying between them. In germline, CDR1 is SNHLY, CDR2 FYNNEI. The CDR3 loop spans 14 amino acids. The CDR3 loop reads CASSEAFSTDTQYF. CDR3 nucleotide sequence: TGTGCCAGCAGTGAAGCTTTCAGCACAGATACGCAGTATTTT.

The chain combines TRBV7-8 with TRBJ2-5; the match to TRBD2 covers 10 bases. Trimming took 5 bases from V and 9 from J; bases not matched to a gene: 12. Germline V CDR1 and CDR2: SGHVS, FQNEAQ. CDR3 length: 15 residues. The CDR3 region is CASSPSGLAVGAQYF. The CDR3 nucleotides are TGTGCCAGCAGCCCAAGCGGACTAGCGGTAGGGGCCCAGTACTTC.

This chain links TRBV5-4 with TRBJ2-3; D may be TRBD2 (5 bases). CDR3 length equals 17 residues. Deletions cut 0 bases from V and 4 bases from J, with 18 bases between. Germline V gene data show CDR1 as SGHNT and CDR2 as YYREEE (reference sequence). CDR3 coding DNA: TGTGCCAGCAGCTTGGCCCCCCCGGGGAACCCCCCAGATACGCAGTATTTT. It yields the protein CASSLAPPGNPPDTQYF.

The chain uses TRBV5-8 and TRBJ1-5; D is uncertain. CDR3 length: 14 amino acids. Germline loops: CDR1 SGHTS, CDR2 YDEGEE. V dropped 4 bases and J dropped 8 bases, with 16 bases sitting between them. CDR3 amino acids: CASSRGRGSEPQHF. As DNA, the CDR3 is TGTGCCAGCAGCCGCGGACGGGGATCAGAGCCCCAGCATTTT. Supplemented by reference TRBV5-8 and TRBJ1-5, the full variable domain reads EAGVTQSPTHLIKTRGQQATLRCSPISGHTSVYWYQQALGLGLQFLLWYDEGEERNRGNFPPRFSGRQFPNYSSELNVNALELEDSALYLCASSRGRGSEPQHFGDGTRLSIL.

V and J are TRBV10-3 and TRBJ1-2, with unresolved D. The CDR3 runs 11 residues. Trimming removed 6 bases from V and 6 bases from J, with 8 bases in between. CDR1 is ENHRY and CDR2 is SYGVKD in the germline V gene. This CDR3 reads CAIRAIDGYTF. CDR3 nucleotides: TGTGCCATCAGGGCAATCGATGGCTACACCTTC.

DNA for the CDR3: TGTGCCAGCACAGACCGTATCAAGAATCCAGATACGCAGTATTTT. Protein product: CASTDRIKNPDTQYF. This chain joins TRBV2 and TRBJ2-3; D remains unclear. Germline CDR1 and CDR2: SNHLY and FYNNEI. V lost 7 bases and J 4 bases, leaving 18 bases between the germline ends. This CDR3 region has 15 residues.

The rearrangement links TRBV11-2 to TRBJ1-4; perhaps TRBD1 as D (6 bases). The CDR3 is made up of 15 amino acids. Looked up from germline, CDR1 is SGHAT and CDR2 is FQNNGV. V lost 2 bases and J lost 7, with 14 bases in between. CDR3 sequence (DNA): TGTGCCAGCAGCTTAATGGTGGACAGAGGTGAAAAACTGTTTTTT. This codes for CASSLMVDRGEKLFF.

This chain uses TRBV29-1 with TRBJ2-7, with D possibly being TRBD1 or TRBD2 (5 bases each). The CDR3 length is 17 residues. V lost 7 bases and J lost 0, with 25 bases in between. Germline V gene sequence: CDR1 SQVTM, CDR2 ANQGSEA. CDR3 DNA: TGCAGCGCTGGCGGGTCGGTCCAGGGAAGACCCTCCTACGAGCAGTACTTC. This encodes CSAGGSVQGRPSYEQYF.

V gene TRBV5-4 combines with J gene TRBJ1-2; TRBD1 is a possible D gene (6 bases). Trimming removed 0 bases at V and 1 base at J, with 16 bases between. This CDR3 contains 17 residues. The germline CDR1 and CDR2 sequences are SGHNT and YYREEE (reference sequence). CDR3 region: CASSLGGGRWYNYGYTF. CDR3 DNA: TGTGCCAGCAGCTTGGGTGGGGGGCGCTGGTATAACTATGGCTACACCTTC.